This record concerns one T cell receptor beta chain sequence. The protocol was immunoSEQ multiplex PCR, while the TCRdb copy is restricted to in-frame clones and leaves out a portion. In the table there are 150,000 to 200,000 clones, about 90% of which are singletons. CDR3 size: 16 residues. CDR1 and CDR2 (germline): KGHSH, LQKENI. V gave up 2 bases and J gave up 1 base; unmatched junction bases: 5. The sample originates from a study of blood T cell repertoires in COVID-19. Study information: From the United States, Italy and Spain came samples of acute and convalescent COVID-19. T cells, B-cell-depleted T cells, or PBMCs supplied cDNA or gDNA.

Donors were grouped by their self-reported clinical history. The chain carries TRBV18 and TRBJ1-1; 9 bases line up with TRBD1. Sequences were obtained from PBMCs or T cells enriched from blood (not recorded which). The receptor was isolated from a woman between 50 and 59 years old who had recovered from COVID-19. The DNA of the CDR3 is TGTGCCAGCTCACCAACTCGGACAGGGGAGAACACTGAAGCTTTCTTT. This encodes CASSPTRTGENTEAFF.